The clone carrying this T cell receptor beta chain was counted between two and nine times. The repertoire was sequenced with immunoSEQ multiplex PCR; TCRdb's copy has only in-frame clones and lacks some. Of about 140,000 clones in the sample, around four fifths are singletons; the top ten hold roughly 6.4%. Germline loops: CDR1 SGHVS, CDR2 FNYEAQ. V dropped 5 bases and J dropped 8 bases, with 10 bases sitting between them. The CDR3 totals 12 residues. These data come from a study of blood T cell repertoires in COVID-19. This clonotype originated in a woman aged 40-49 years who had recovered from COVID-19. The rearrangement links TRBV7-6 to TRBJ1-3; no definite D call. Sample: PBMCs or T cells enriched from blood (not recorded which). CDR3 residues: CASSPLVDTIYF. CDR3 sequence (DNA): TGTGCCAGCAGCCCTCTAGTGGACACCATATATTTT.